This T cell receptor beta chain originates from a study of blood T cells in healthy people across ages. Whole-study results and caveats: Roughly linear age-related decline in beta diversity appeared, significant by age around 38.

A note on this clonotype: No antigen is known for it.

Primers used in a second PCR of about 6 to 11 cycles were a sample-barcoded 5' primer and a J-beta primer mix. MiXCR was run by TCRdb on the 5' RACE reads, yielding one entry per CDR3 protein. The sample yields some 1.5 million distinct CDR3 sequences, approximately 43% seen once. Germline-derived CDR1 and CDR2 are SQVTM and ANQGSEA. With 7 bases clipped from V and 5 bases from J, the junction kept 11 bases outside the gene matches. The CDR3 covers 15 residues. This TCR derives from a young woman in good health. The chain joins TRBV29-1 to TRBJ1-1; 12 bases align to TRBD1. Sequencing was performed on blood. CDR3 amino acids: CSAETWDRGLTEAFF. CDR3 nucleotide sequence: TGCAGCGCCGAAACCTGGGACAGGGGGCTAACTGAAGCTTTCTTT.